This T cell receptor beta chain was captured by sequencing in a study of T cells after yellow fever vaccination. Generation of TCR cDNA used 5'RACE template switching (which added a universal primer site and UMIs). TCRdb independently ran MiXCR on the 5' RACE reads; one entry per CDR3 protein. The sample includes some 340,000 distinct CDR3 sequences, around a tenth of them seen just once. This CDR3 region has 14 residues. Germline CDR1 and CDR2: MGHRA and YSYEKL. The ends were cut back, 1 base at V and 11 bases at J, with 15 bases in the middle. Only a few counts were recorded for this clonotype. The chain combines TRBV4-1 with TRBJ2-4, with a tentative D call TRBD2 (7 bases). The sample here was CD4+ T cells sorted from PBMCs, taken 45 days after the yellow fever booster vaccination. This TCR was recovered from a young man who received the YFV17D yellow fever vaccine. CDR3 bases: TGCGCCAGCAGCCAAGGGTACGGGGGGCGCGTTCAGTACTTC. Translation: CASSQGYGGRVQYF.